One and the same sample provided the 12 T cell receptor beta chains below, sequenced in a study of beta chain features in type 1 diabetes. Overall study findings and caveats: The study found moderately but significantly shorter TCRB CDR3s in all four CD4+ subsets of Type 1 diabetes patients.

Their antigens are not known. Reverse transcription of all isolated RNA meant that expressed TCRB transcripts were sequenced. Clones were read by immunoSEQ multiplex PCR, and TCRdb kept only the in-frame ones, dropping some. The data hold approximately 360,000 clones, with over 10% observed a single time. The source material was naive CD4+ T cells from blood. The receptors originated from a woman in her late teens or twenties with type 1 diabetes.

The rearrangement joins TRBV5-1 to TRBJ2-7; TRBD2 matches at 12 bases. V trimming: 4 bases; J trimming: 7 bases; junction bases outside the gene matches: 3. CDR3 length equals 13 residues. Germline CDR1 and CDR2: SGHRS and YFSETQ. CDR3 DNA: TGCGCCAGCAGCCCTGGACTAGCGGGGGAGCAGTACTTC. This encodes CASSPGLAGEQYF. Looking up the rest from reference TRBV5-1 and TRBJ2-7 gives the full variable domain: KAGVTQTPRYLIKTRGQQVTLSCSPISGHRSVSWYQQTPGQGLQFLFEYFSETQRNKGNFPGRFSGRQFSNSRSEMNVSTLELGDSALYLCASSPGLAGEQYFGPGTRLTVT.

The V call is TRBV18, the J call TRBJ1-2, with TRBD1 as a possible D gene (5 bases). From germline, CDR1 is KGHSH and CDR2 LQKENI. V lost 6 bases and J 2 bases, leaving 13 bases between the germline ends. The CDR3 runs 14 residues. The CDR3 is CASSLTTENYGYTF. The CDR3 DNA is TGTGCCAGCTCTCTTACGACAGAAAACTATGGCTACACCTTC.

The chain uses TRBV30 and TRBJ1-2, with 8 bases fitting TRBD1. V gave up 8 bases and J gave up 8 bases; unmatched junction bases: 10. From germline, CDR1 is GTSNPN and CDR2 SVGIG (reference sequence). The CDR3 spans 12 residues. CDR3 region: CARQRGQDGYTF. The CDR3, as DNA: TGTGCCCGCCAACGGGGACAGGACGGCTACACCTTC. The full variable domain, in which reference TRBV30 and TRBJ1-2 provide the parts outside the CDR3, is SQTIHQWPATLVQPVGSPLSLECTVEGTSNPNLYWYRQAAGRGLQLLFYSVGIGQISSEVPQNLSASRPQDRQFILSSKKLLLSDSGFYLCARQRGQDGYTFGSGTRLTVV.

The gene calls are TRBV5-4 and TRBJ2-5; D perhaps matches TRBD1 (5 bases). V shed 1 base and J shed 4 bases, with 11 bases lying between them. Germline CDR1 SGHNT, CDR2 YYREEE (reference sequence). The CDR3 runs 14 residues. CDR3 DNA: TGTGCCAGCAGCTTGAGGCAGGGATTAGAGACCCAGTACTTC. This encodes CASSLRQGLETQYF.

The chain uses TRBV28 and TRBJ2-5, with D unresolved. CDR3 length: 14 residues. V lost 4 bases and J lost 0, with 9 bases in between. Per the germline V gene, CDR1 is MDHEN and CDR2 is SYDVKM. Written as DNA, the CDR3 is TGTGCCAGCAGTTCATACAGCAACCAAGAGACCCAGTACTTC. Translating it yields CASSSYSNQETQYF. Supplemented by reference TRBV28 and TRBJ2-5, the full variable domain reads DVKVTQSSRYLVKRTGEKVFLECVQDMDHENMFWYRQDPGLGLRLIYFSYDVKMKEKGDIPEGYSVSREKKERFSLILESASTNQTSMYLCASSSYSNQETQYFGPGTRLLVL.

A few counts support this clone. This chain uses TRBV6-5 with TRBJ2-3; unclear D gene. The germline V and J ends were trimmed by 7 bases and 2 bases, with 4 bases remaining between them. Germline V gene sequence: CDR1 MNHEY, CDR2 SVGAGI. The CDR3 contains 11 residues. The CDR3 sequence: CASTNTDTQYF. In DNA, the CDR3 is TGTGCCAGCACCAACACAGATACGCAGTATTTT.

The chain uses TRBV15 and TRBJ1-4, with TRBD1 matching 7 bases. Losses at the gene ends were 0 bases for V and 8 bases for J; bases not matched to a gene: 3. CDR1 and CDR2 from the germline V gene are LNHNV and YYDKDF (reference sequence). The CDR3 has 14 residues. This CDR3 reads CATSRDRGKEKLFF. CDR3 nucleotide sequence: TGTGCCACCAGCAGAGACAGGGGGAAGGAAAAACTGTTTTTT. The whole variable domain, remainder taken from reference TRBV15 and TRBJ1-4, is DAMVIQNPRYQVTQFGKPVTLSCSQTLNHNVMYWYQQKSSQAPKLLFHYYDKDFNNEADTPDNFQSRRPNTSFCFLDIRSPGLGDTAMYLCATSRDRGKEKLFFGSGTQLSVL.

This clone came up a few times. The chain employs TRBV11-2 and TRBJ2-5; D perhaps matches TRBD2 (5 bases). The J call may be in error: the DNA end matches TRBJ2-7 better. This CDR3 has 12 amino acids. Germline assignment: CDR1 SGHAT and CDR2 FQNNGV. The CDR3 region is CASSSTRYEQYF. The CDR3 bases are TGTGCCAGCAGCTCCACTAGATACGAGCAGTACTTC.

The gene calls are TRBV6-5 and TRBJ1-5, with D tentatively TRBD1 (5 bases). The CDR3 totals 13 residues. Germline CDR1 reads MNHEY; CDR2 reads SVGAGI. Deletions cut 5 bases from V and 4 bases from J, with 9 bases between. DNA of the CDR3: TGTGCCAGCAGTACCCAGGGAAATCAGCCCCAGCATTTT. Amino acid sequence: CASSTQGNQPQHF.

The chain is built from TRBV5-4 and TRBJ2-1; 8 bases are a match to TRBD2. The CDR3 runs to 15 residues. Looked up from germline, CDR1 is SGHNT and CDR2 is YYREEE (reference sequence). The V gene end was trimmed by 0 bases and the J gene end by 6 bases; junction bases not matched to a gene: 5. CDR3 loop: CASSLEALAVNEQFF. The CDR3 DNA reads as TGTGCCAGCAGCTTGGAGGCACTAGCGGTCAATGAGCAGTTCTTC. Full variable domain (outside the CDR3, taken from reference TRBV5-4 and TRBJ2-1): ETGVTQSPTHLIKTRGQQVTLRCSSQSGHNTVSWYQQALGQGPQFIFQYYREEENGRGNFPPRFSGLQFPNYSSELNVNALELDDSALYLCASSLEALAVNEQFFGPGTRLTVL.

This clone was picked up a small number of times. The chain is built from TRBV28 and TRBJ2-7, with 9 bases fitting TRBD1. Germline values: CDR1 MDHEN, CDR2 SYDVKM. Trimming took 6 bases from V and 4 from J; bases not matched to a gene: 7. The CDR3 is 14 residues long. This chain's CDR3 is CASRPRDRAYEQYF. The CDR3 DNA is TGTGCCAGCAGGCCTCGGGACAGGGCATACGAGCAGTACTTC.

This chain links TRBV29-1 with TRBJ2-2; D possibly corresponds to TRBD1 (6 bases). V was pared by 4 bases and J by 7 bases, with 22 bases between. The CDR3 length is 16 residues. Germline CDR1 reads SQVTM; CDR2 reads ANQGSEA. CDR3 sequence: CSVARSQGRRDGELFF. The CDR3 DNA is TGCAGCGTTGCAAGAAGTCAGGGGCGCAGGGACGGGGAGCTGTTTTTT.